This T cell receptor (beta chain) originates from a study of cytomegalovirus exposure and HLA in healthy donors. Study-level findings and limits: Overall, around 160 TCR beta chains were annotated as cytomegalovirus-associated.

Germline V gene data show CDR1 as SGHDN and CDR2 as FVKESK. V dropped 5 bases and J dropped 12 bases, with 14 bases sitting between them. The CDR3 consists of 11 residues. The data were produced by immunoSEQ multiplex PCR, yet TCRdb's version contains in-frame clones alone and is incomplete. The data hold fewer than 130,000 clones, with about nine tenths observed a single time. Points on this clone: Its antigen remains unidentified.

The receptor's source is a woman under 30 in good health and CMV-seronegative. Sequences were obtained from PBMCs. This chain joins TRBV14 and TRBJ2-7; D possibly corresponds to TRBD2 (6 bases). CDR3 sequence (DNA): TGTGCCAGCAGCTCAGGCGGGATCTTGTACTTC. Translated, it gives CASSSGGILYF. Complete variable domain (other parts from reference TRBV14 and TRBJ2-7): EAGVTQFPSHSVIEKGQTVTLRCDPISGHDNLYWYRRVMGKEIKFLLHFVKESKQDESGMPNNRFLAERTGGTYSTLKVQPAELEDSGVYFCASSSGGILYFGPGTRLTVT.